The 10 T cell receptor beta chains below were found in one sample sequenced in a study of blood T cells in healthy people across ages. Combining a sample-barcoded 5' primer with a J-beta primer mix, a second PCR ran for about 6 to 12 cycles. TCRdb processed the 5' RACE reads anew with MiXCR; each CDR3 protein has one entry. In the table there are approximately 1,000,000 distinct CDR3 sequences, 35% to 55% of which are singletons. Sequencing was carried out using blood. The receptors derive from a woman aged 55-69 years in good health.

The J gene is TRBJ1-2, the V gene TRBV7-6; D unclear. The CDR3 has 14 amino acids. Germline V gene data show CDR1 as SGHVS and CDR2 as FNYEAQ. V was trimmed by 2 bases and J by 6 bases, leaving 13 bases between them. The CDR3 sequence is CASSLSKGANGYTF. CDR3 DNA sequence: TGTGCCAGCAGCTTAAGTAAGGGAGCCAATGGCTACACCTTC. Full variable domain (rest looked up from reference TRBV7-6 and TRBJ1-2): GAGVSQSPRYKVTKRGQDVALRCDPISGHVSLYWYRQALGQGPEFLTYFNYEAQQDKSGLPNDRFSAERPEGSISTLTIQRTEQRDSAMYRCASSLSKGANGYTFGSGTRLTVV.

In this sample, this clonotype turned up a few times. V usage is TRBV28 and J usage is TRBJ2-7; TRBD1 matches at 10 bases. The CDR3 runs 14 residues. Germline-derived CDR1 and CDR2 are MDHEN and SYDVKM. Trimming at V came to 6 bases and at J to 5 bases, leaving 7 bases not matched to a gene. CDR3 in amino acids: CASRIGTGVDEQYF. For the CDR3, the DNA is TGTGCCAGCAGAATTGGGACAGGGGTCGACGAGCAGTACTTC.

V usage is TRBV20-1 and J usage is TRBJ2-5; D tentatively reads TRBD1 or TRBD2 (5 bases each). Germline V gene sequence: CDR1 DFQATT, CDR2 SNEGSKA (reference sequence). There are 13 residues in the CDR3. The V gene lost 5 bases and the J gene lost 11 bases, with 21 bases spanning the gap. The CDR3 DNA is TGCAGTGCTGGACACAGGCGGCTCGGGGAGCAGTACTTC. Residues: CSAGHRRLGEQYF.

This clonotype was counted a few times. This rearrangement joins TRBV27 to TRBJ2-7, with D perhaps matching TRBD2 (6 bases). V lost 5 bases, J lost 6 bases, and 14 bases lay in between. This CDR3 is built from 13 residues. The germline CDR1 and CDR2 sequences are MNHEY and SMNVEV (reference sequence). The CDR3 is CASSHRGLGEQYF. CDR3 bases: TGTGCCAGCAGTCATCGGGGGTTAGGCGAGCAGTACTTC.

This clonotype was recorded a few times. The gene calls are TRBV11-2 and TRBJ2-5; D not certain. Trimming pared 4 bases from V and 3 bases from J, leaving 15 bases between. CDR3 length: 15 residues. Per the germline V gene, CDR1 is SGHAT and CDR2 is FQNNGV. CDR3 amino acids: CASSSHPVGEETQYF. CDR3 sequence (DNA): TGTGCCAGCAGCTCCCACCCGGTCGGTGAAGAGACCCAGTACTTC.

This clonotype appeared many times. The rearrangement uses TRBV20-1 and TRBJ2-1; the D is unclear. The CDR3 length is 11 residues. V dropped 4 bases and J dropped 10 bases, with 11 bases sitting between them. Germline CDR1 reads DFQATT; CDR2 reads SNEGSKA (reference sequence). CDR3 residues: CSATPDREQFF. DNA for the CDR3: TGCAGTGCTACACCGGACCGAGAGCAGTTCTTC.

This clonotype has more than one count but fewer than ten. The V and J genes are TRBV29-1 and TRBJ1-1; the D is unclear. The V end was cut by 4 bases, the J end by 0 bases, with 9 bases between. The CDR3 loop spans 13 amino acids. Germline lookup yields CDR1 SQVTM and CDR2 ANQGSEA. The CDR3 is CSVGVGLNTEAFF. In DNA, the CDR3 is TGCAGCGTTGGAGTAGGACTGAACACTGAAGCTTTCTTT.

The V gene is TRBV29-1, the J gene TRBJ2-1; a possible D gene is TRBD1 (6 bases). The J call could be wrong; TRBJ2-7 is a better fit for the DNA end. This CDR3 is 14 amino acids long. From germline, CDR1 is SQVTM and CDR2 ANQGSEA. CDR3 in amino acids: CSVTGWDNNNEQYF. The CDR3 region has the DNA TGCAGCGTTACCGGGTGGGACAACAACAATGAGCAGTACTTC.

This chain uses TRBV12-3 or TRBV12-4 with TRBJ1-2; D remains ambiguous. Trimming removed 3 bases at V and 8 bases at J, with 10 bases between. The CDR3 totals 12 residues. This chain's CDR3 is CASSFRRRGYTF. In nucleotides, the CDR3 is TGTGCCAGCAGTTTTCGGCGGAGGGGCTACACCTTC.

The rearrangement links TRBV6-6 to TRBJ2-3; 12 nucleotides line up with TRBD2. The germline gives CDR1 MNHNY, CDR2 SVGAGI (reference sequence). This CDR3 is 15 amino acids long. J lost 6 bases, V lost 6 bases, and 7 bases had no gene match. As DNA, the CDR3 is TGTGCCAGCAGGGCTAGCGGGAGGGCATCTGATACGCAGTATTTT. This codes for CASRASGRASDTQYF.